The clone carrying this T cell receptor beta chain was seen more than once but under ten times. Its antigen is not known. This sample was included in a study of siplizumab effects on memory and regulatory T cells. Mixed lymphocyte reaction cells underwent less than seven days of coculture at 37°C. The method was immunoSEQ multiplex PCR; TCRdb's version includes in-frame clones alone and lacks a portion of them. The sample yields 20,000 or so clones, roughly two fifths seen once. The TCR sequence derives from a human donor in good health; the cells came from an allogeneic mixed lymphocyte reaction. Some clones in this sample may be carry-over from other donors' samples. Source material: CFSE-low (dividing) CD4+ T cells sorted from an allogeneic mixed lymphocyte reaction.

This CDR3 reads CASSYMPNYGYTF. In DNA form, the CDR3 reads TGTGCCAGCAGCTACATGCCTAACTATGGCTACACCTTC. This chain connects TRBV2 to TRBJ1-2; D gene unclear. Trimming pared 6 bases from V and 0 bases from J, leaving 8 bases between. This CDR3 is built from 13 residues. CDR1 and CDR2 from the germline V gene are SNHLY and FYNNEI.